Listed here are 17 T cell receptor beta chains from one sample, sequenced in a study of blood T cell repertoires in COVID-19. Assay: immunoSEQ multiplex PCR; the TCRdb copy retains only in-frame clones and omits some. The sample contains roughly 330,000 clones, 87% of which appear only once. The material sequenced was peripheral blood. The receptors derive from a man aged 25 to 40 with COVID-19, enrolled during active disease.

The J gene is TRBJ2-3, the V gene TRBV7-2; 11 bases align to TRBD2. Germline values: CDR1 SGHTA, CDR2 FQGNSA. CDR3 length: 17 amino acids. V trimming: 0 bases; J trimming: 2 bases; junction bases outside the gene matches: 4. The DNA for the CDR3 is TGTGCCAGCAGCTTAGCCCGACTAGCGGGGAACACAGATACGCAGTATTTT. Amino acid sequence: CASSLARLAGNTDTQYF.

V usage is TRBV10-3 and J usage is TRBJ2-7; 11 bases are a match to TRBD2. This CDR3 region has 17 residues. Germline-derived CDR1 and CDR2 are ENHRY and SYGVKD. V shed 4 bases and J 2 bases; nucleotides not matched to a gene: 10. As DNA, the CDR3 is TGTGCCATCAGTGCCCCCCCCGTAGCGGGAGGGACCTACGAGCAGTACTTC. This codes for CAISAPPVAGGTYEQYF.

The V and J genes are TRBV3-1 (or the pseudogene TRBV3-2) and TRBJ1-2; D is uncertain. The germline V and J ends were trimmed by 8 bases and 14 bases, with 24 bases remaining between them. Germline V gene data show CDR1 as LGHDT and CDR2 as YNNKEL (reference sequence). The CDR3 covers 13 residues. The CDR3 nucleotides are TGTGCCAGCGCCCCAGCTTCGAGAGGTGGGTGGACCTTC. Its protein product is CASAPASRGGWTF.

The chain combines TRBV6-5 with TRBJ1-3, with TRBD1 matching 7 bases. Losses at the gene ends were 6 bases for V and 0 bases for J; bases not matched to a gene: 2. The CDR3 has 14 residues. The germline V gene has CDR1 MNHEY and CDR2 SVGAGI. CDR3 bases: TGTGCCAGCAGACCAGGGGGCTCTGGAAACACCATATATTTT. Protein product: CASRPGGSGNTIYF.

V and J are TRBV19 and TRBJ2-7, with TRBD1 identical over 9 bases. The CDR3 runs to 15 residues. The germline CDR1 and CDR2 sequences are LNHDA and SQIVND (reference sequence). Germline trimming cut 3 bases from V and 1 base from J; bases unmatched to any gene: 4. CDR3 sequence: CASSIGQGPSYEQYF. CDR3 coding DNA: TGTGCCAGTAGTATTGGACAGGGGCCATCCTACGAGCAGTACTTC.

The V and J genes are TRBV5-1 and TRBJ2-3, with D unresolved. The germline gives CDR1 SGHRS, CDR2 YFSETQ. V was pared by 0 bases and J by 2 bases, with 10 bases between. The CDR3 contains 15 residues. The CDR3 sequence is CASSLVPGSTDTQYF. The DNA for the CDR3 is TGCGCCAGCAGCTTGGTACCGGGTTCCACAGATACGCAGTATTTT.

The chain carries TRBV20-1 and TRBJ2-7; D not resolved. The CDR3 covers 10 residues. Trimming cost V 4 bases and J 5 bases, with 6 bases left between them. Per the germline V gene, CDR1 is DFQATT and CDR2 is SNEGSKA (reference sequence). The CDR3 is CSAIDNEQYF. CDR3 coding DNA: TGCAGTGCTATTGACAACGAGCAGTACTTC.

J is TRBJ1-2 and V is TRBV6-7, with 9 bases lining up with TRBD1. TRBV6-7 counts as an open reading frame of uncertain function. The CDR3 loop spans 14 amino acids. Trimming cost V 5 bases and J 4 bases; bases outside gene matches: 5. The chain's CDR3 is CASSPGQGIYGYTF. DNA for the CDR3: TGTGCCAGCAGTCCGGGACAGGGAATCTATGGCTACACCTTC.

This clone was detected once. This chain connects TRBV18 to TRBJ2-7; 10 nucleotides agree with TRBD1. The CDR3 runs to 14 residues. V lost 4 bases to trimming and J lost 6 bases; unmatched junction nucleotides: 6. The germline gives CDR1 KGHSH, CDR2 LQKENI. In DNA form, the CDR3 reads TGTGCCAGCTCACTATGGGACAGGGGACGCGAGCAGTACTTC. Translated, it gives CASSLWDRGREQYF.

This chain connects TRBV6-5 to TRBJ2-7; a weak D match, TRBD1 (6 bases). V was pared by 6 bases and J by 2 bases, with 17 bases between. Looked up from germline, CDR1 is MNHEY and CDR2 is SVGAGI. This CDR3 is 15 amino acids long. CDR3 nucleotides: TGTGCCAGCAGAGGTGCAGTGACAGGAACCTACGAGCAGTACTTC. This codes for CASRGAVTGTYEQYF.

The chain employs TRBV23-1 and TRBJ2-7; D is possibly TRBD2 (7 bases). Being an ORF, TRBV23-1 has a function that is uncertain. The V gene lost 0 bases and the J gene lost 1 base, with 22 bases spanning the gap. The CDR3 totals 19 residues. The CDR3 nucleotides read TGCGCCAGCAGTCAATCGAAAGGCTGTTGGGGGCGGGAGTCCTACGAGCAGTACTTC. It specifies CASSQSKGCWGRESYEQYF.

This clone has only one observation. The chain is built from TRBV11-2 and TRBJ2-1; 8 bases agree with TRBD2. Germline lookup yields CDR1 SGHAT and CDR2 FQNNGV. The V segment lost 4 bases and the J segment 1 base; nucleotides outside the gene matches: 3. This CDR3 spans 15 amino acids. The CDR3 region is CASSSRLASYNEQFF. CDR3 coding DNA: TGTGCCAGCAGCTCGAGACTAGCGTCCTACAATGAGCAGTTCTTC.

This rearrangement joins TRBV18 to TRBJ2-1, with D possibly being TRBD1 (7 bases). This CDR3 spans 13 amino acids. V lost 8 bases, J lost 7 bases, and 15 bases lay in between. Germline loops: CDR1 KGHSH, CDR2 LQKENI. DNA for the CDR3: TGTGCCAGCCACCGACAGGGAGGAAATGAGCAGTTCTTC. This encodes CASHRQGGNEQFF.

This sequence joins TRBV20-1 and TRBJ2-1; the match to TRBD2 covers 8 bases. Germline loops: CDR1 DFQATT, CDR2 SNEGSKA (reference sequence). The ends lost 3 bases at V and 2 bases at J; junction bases unmatched: 9. The CDR3 totals 16 residues. CDR3 sequence reads: CSASEGSGSAYNEQFF. CDR3 nucleotides: TGCAGTGCTAGTGAGGGAAGCGGGAGCGCCTACAATGAGCAGTTCTTC.

This clone occurred a few times. The J gene is TRBJ2-7, the V gene TRBV29-1, with a weak D call TRBD2 (5 bases). The V end lost 7 bases, the J end lost 4 bases, and 14 bases lay between the germline ends. CDR3 size: 12 residues. Germline loops: CDR1 SQVTM, CDR2 ANQGSEA. DNA for the CDR3: TGCAGCGGAGCCGACTGGAGGTACGAGCAGTACTTC. Translated: CSGADWRYEQYF.

The V gene is TRBV6-4, the J gene TRBJ2-1, with TRBD2 matching over 11 bases. Germline CDR1 MRHNA, CDR2 SNTAGT. The V gene end was trimmed by 0 bases and the J gene end by 3 bases; junction bases not matched to a gene: 4. The CDR3 contains 17 residues. The CDR3 nucleotides read TGTGCCAGCAGTGACTCACCTACTAGCGGGGGCTACAATGAGCAGTTCTTC. It translates to CASSDSPTSGGYNEQFF.

The chain is built from TRBV27 and TRBJ1-2, with 9 bases that match TRBD1. Germline CDR1 reads MNHEY; CDR2 reads SMNVEV (reference sequence). The CDR3 sequence is 17 residues long. V was clipped by 2 bases and J by 4 bases; unmatched bases: 11. The CDR3 nucleotides read TGTGCCAGCAGTTTAAGTGGGACAGGGTCCCCCACCTATGGCTACACCTTC. This encodes CASSLSGTGSPTYGYTF.